This T cell receptor (beta chain) was sequenced in a study of cytomegalovirus exposure and HLA in healthy donors. Turning to the study itself: In an earlier analysis, 117 million unique TCR beta sequences were found from 150 million to 200 million T cells. Most donors, just over 80% of a few hundred genotyped, fell in the Caucasian-associated ancestry cluster. Whole-study results and caveats: Later, an analysis showed that TCR beta chains associated with HLA were more clonally expanded than others that were equally common. It has been reported that TCR beta sequences accurately predicted the HLA-A and HLA-B alleles of most subjects.

With regard to this clone: The antigen remains unidentified.

PCR used 60 Vbeta primers and 13 Jbeta primers. Profiling relied on immunoSEQ multiplex PCR, and the TCRdb table lists in-frame clones only, not all of them. The table gives 150,000 or so clones; the top ten clones make up under 2% of it. Germline V gene sequence: CDR1 SGHRS, CDR2 YFSETQ. With 4 bases clipped from V and 7 bases from J, the junction kept 4 bases outside the gene matches. There are 14 residues in the CDR3. The V and J genes are TRBV5-1 and TRBJ2-7; 14 nucleotides match TRBD2. Sequencing was carried out using PBMCs. The clonotype was recovered from a woman aged 45-59 years in good health and CMV-seronegative. The CDR3: CASSPGLAGEEQYF. The CDR3 DNA follows: TGCGCCAGCAGCCCGGGACTAGCGGGGGAAGAGCAGTACTTC.